This T cell receptor beta chain was retrieved from a study of T cells in Graves' hyperthyroidism and ophthalmopathy. Study details: Blood from the periphery was taken at initial diagnosis, before any treatment.

The CDR3 spans 14 residues. With 6 bases removed from V and 4 bases from J, the gap between germline ends came to 11 bases. Germline CDR1 reads SGHKS; CDR2 reads YYEKEE (reference sequence). As regards this clonotype: The antigen remains undetermined.

Study findings and constraints: Appearing also in blood were most of the thyroid clonotypes expanded above 0.001.

With a duration under 2 months, the hyperthyroidism was newly diagnosed in patients aged 18 to 65. Uncontrolled infection, other autoimmune disease, pregnancy and lactation each barred patients from inclusion. RNA transcripts yielded amplified TCR beta CDR3 regions. HTBI primers drove first-round RT-PCR of the TCR CDR3. TCRdb itself ran the multiplex PCR reads through MiXCR, one entry per CDR3 protein. The sample consists of approximately 640,000 distinct CDR3 sequences, 17% of them appearing once. The sequenced sample was blood. The receptor was isolated from a middle-aged man with Graves' hyperthyroidism. The chain is built from TRBV5-5 and TRBJ2-6, with D possibly matching TRBD1 (5 bases). CDR3 in amino acids: CASTRESGANVLTF. For the CDR3, the DNA is TGTGCCAGCACCAGGGAATCCGGGGCCAACGTCCTGACTTTC.